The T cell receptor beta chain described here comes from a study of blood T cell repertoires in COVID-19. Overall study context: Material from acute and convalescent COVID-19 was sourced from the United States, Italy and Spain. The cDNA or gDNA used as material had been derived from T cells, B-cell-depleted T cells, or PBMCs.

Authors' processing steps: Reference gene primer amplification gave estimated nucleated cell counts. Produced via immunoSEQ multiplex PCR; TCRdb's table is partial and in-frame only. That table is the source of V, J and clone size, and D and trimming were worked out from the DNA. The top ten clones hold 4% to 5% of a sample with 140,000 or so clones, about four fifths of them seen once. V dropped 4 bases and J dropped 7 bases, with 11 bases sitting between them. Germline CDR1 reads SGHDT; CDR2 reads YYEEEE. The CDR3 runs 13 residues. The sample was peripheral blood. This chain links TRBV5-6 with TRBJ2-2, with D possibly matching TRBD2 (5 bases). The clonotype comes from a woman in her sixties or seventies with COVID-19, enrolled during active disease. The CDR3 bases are TGTGCCAGCAGCCGAACGAGGGACGGGGAGCTGTTTTTT. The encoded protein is CASSRTRDGELFF.